Listed below are T cell receptor beta chains from one sample, sequenced in a study of blood T cells in healthy people across ages. In TCRdb, the 5' RACE reads were re-called with MiXCR into one record per CDR3 protein. The table lists about 780,000 distinct CDR3 sequences, more than 25% of them singletons. The same data also went into a second study, on T cells of mothers and their children.

Sequenced: blood. Every receptor here comes from a boy younger than 18 in good health. CDR3s include the opening cysteine and the closing phenylalanine or tryptophan. The D gene is left open where the match is weak. Clone size is given for some rows only: seen once, a few or many times, or a class if the clone is expanded.

V gene,D gene,J gene,clone size,CDR3 protein,CDR3 DNA
TRBV12-3/TRBV12-4,NA,TRBJ2-3,few,CASSSRSARGTDTQYF,TGTGCCAGCAGTTCTCGGTCCGCGCGGGGCACAGATACGCAGTATTTT
TRBV12-3/TRBV12-4,NA,TRBJ1-5,NA,CASTRRRGQTGQPQHF,TGTGCCAGCACCCGGCGGAGGGGCCAGACGGGTCAGCCCCAGCATTTT
TRBV7-9,NA,TRBJ2-5,NA,CASSPPGTRETQYF,TGTGCCAGCAGCCCTCCCGGGACCAGAGAGACCCAGTACTTC
TRBV24-1,TRBD1,TRBJ1-2,once,CATGTGDGYTF,TGTGCCACCGGGACAGGGGATGGCTACACCTTC
TRBV6-5,NA,TRBJ2-3,few,CASSRSYAGDTQYF,TGTGCCAGCAGCCGTTCCTATGCCGGAGATACGCAGTATTTT
TRBV11-2,NA,TRBJ1-4,few,CASSLDRDKGVFEKLFF,TGTGCCAGCAGCTTAGATCGTGATAAGGGAGTTTTTGAAAAACTGTTTTTT
TRBV29-1,NA,TRBJ2-2,NA,CSVEITGRPSGELFF,TGCAGCGTTGAGATAACGGGTCGGCCCTCCGGGGAGCTGTTTTTT
TRBV12-3/TRBV12-4,NA,TRBJ2-5,few,CASRLGVGTQYF,TGTGCCAGCAGGCTGGGGGTGGGGACCCAGTACTTC
TRBV7-3,NA,TRBJ2-3,few,CASSPTGGTSDTQYF,TGTGCCAGCAGCCCCACGGGGGGCACCTCCGATACGCAGTATTTT
TRBV4-2,NA,TRBJ1-5,NA,CASSQVGGRYSNQPQHF,TGTGCCAGCAGCCAAGTGGGAGGTAGATATAGCAATCAGCCCCAGCATTTT
TRBV25-1,NA,TRBJ2-5,NA,CASSESRTHQETQYF,TGTGCCAGCAGTGAATCCCGGACACACCAAGAGACCCAGTACTTC
TRBV20-1,NA,TRBJ2-5,few,CSARVVLGETQYF,TGCAGTGCTAGAGTTGTATTGGGGGAGACCCAGTACTTC
TRBV21-1,NA,TRBJ2-7,few,CASTYLRQLSYEQYF,TGTGCCAGCACCTACCTCCGACAGCTTTCCTACGAGCAGTACTTC
TRBV28,NA,TRBJ2-2,NA,CASGRRPGTGELFF,TGTGCCAGCGGCCGGCGACCCGGGACCGGGGAGCTGTTTTTT
TRBV6-5,NA,TRBJ2-3,NA,CASSYLRGVRGTDTQYF,TGTGCCAGCAGTTACCTCCGAGGGGTAAGAGGCACAGATACGCAGTATTTT
TRBV10-3,TRBD1,TRBJ2-1,NA,CAINPQGAFGNEQFF,TGTGCCATCAATCCCCAGGGGGCGTTCGGGAATGAGCAGTTCTTC
TRBV30,NA,TRBJ2-3,NA,CAWSQPDTQYF,TGTGCCTGGAGTCAGCCAGATACGCAGTATTTT
TRBV25-1,NA,TRBJ1-1,few,CASSQDGLNTEAFF,TGTGCCAGCAGTCAAGACGGACTGAACACTGAAGCTTTCTTT
TRBV19,NA,TRBJ1-5,few,CASSIEINQPQHF,TGTGCCAGTAGTATAGAGATTAATCAGCCCCAGCATTTT
TRBV7-9,NA,TRBJ2-7,NA,CASSGTEHYEQYF,TGTGCCAGCAGCGGAACAGAACACTACGAGCAGTACTTC
TRBV19,TRBD1,TRBJ2-1,few,CASCDRGRFNEQFF,TGTGCCAGTTGCGACAGGGGGCGATTCAATGAGCAGTTCTTC
TRBV24-1,NA,TRBJ2-1,many,CATSDFSGDEQFF,TGTGCCACCAGTGATTTTTCAGGGGATGAGCAGTTCTTC
TRBV5-1,TRBD1,TRBJ2-1,NA,CASSEGQVPYNEQFF,TGCGCCAGCAGCGAGGGACAGGTTCCCTACAATGAGCAGTTCTTC
TRBV4-1,NA,TRBJ1-3,once,CASSAPLTGNTIYF,TGCGCCAGCAGCGCCCCATTAACTGGAAACACCATATATTTT
TRBV19,TRBD1,TRBJ2-7,few,CASRTGISSYEQYF,TGTGCCAGTAGGACAGGGATCAGCTCCTACGAGCAGTACTTC
TRBV29-1,NA,TRBJ2-7,NA,CSVEDQRGSSYEQYF,TGCAGCGTTGAAGATCAAAGGGGAAGCTCCTACGAGCAGTACTTC
TRBV5-1,TRBD1,TRBJ2-7,few,CAKRIAEDRGHEQYF,TGCGCCAAGAGGATAGCGGAGGACAGGGGCCACGAGCAGTACTTC
TRBV5-1,NA,TRBJ1-2,NA,CASRGTGTDYGYTF,TGCGCCAGCAGAGGGACCGGGACGGACTATGGCTACACCTTC
TRBV7-9,NA,TRBJ2-1,NA,CASSFLPNEQFF,TGTGCCAGCAGCTTCCTTCCGAATGAGCAGTTCTTC
TRBV4-2,NA,TRBJ1-2,few,CASSQVDRGYTF,TGTGCCAGCAGCCAAGTCGACAGAGGCTACACCTTC
TRBV20-1,NA,TRBJ2-7,once,CSASAPRTYEQYF,TGCAGTGCTAGCGCTCCTCGAACCTACGAGCAGTACTTC
TRBV10-3,NA,TRBJ2-5,once,CAIISGETQYF,TGTGCCATAATATCCGGAGAGACCCAGTACTTC
TRBV2,TRBD2,TRBJ2-7,few,CASTRRTSGAYEQYF,TGTGCCAGCACCCGACGGACTAGCGGGGCCTACGAGCAGTACTTC
TRBV5-1,NA,TRBJ2-1,NA,CASRMGLYNEQFF,TGCGCCAGCAGGATGGGACTTTACAATGAGCAGTTCTTC
TRBV6-1,NA,TRBJ1-2,NA,CASIEGPARAEGYTF,TGTGCCAGCATTGAAGGCCCTGCGAGGGCGGAAGGCTACACCTTC
TRBV9,NA,TRBJ2-1,many,CASSPTVPYNEQFF,TGTGCCAGCAGCCCTACTGTCCCGTACAATGAGCAGTTCTTC
TRBV7-9,TRBD2,TRBJ2-2,NA,CASSPTSGAYTGELFF,TGTGCCAGCAGCCCTACTAGCGGGGCTTACACCGGGGAGCTGTTTTTT
TRBV29-1,NA,TRBJ2-5,NA,CSVGWTAQLAQYF,TGCAGCGTTGGCTGGACCGCCCAGCTGGCCCAGTACTTC
TRBV7-9,NA,TRBJ2-1,NA,CASLTQGYNEQFF,TGTGCCAGCTTAACCCAGGGCTACAATGAGCAGTTCTTC
TRBV4-1,NA,TRBJ2-7,few,CASSQEPQASYEQYF,TGCGCCAGCAGCCAAGAACCGCAGGCCTCCTACGAGCAGTACTTC
TRBV20-1,NA,TRBJ1-1,NA,CSARPRGGVPEAFF,TGCAGTGCTAGACCCCGGGGAGGGGTTCCTGAAGCTTTCTTT
TRBV21-1,NA,TRBJ2-7,NA,CASSKEGYEQYF,TGTGCCAGCAGCAAGGAAGGATACGAGCAGTACTTC
TRBV29-1,TRBD2,TRBJ2-4,few,CSVIREGKNIQYF,TGCAGCGTCATCAGGGAGGGCAAAAACATTCAGTACTTC
TRBV5-1,TRBD1,TRBJ2-7,few,CASSGSRDRGLYEQYF,TGCGCCAGCAGCGGGAGTCGGGACAGGGGGCTTTACGAGCAGTACTTC
TRBV7-9,TRBD2,TRBJ2-5,few,CDSSSGLAAETQYF,TGTGACAGCAGCTCCGGACTAGCTGCGGAGACCCAGTACTTC
TRBV9,NA,TRBJ2-5,NA,CASSVGRAAGLETQYF,TGTGCCAGCAGCGTAGGGAGGGCGGCAGGGTTGGAGACCCAGTACTTC
TRBV24-1,TRBD1,TRBJ2-5,few,CATSDLGQGAETQYF,TGTGCCACCAGTGACCTAGGACAGGGGGCCGAGACCCAGTACTTC
TRBV5-1,TRBD1,TRBJ2-2,few,CASTFLGGANTGELFF,TGCGCCAGCACCTTTTTAGGGGGCGCGAACACCGGGGAGCTGTTTTTT
TRBV29-1,TRBD2,TRBJ2-3,NA,CSVYGLAGGTDTQYF,TGCAGCGTCTATGGACTAGCGGGAGGGACAGATACGCAGTATTTT
TRBV7-9,NA,TRBJ2-7,NA,CASSSTVGDEQYF,TGTGCCAGCAGCTCCACGGTAGGGGACGAGCAGTACTTC
TRBV20-1,NA,TRBJ2-6,NA,CSAREGSGANVLTF,TGCAGTGCTAGAGAAGGCTCTGGGGCCAACGTCCTGACTTTC
TRBV11-2,NA,TRBJ1-4,NA,CASSLVANEKLFF,TGTGCCAGCAGCTTAGTTGCTAATGAAAAACTGTTTTTT
TRBV5-5,NA,TRBJ2-1,few,CASSLGSSPSYNEQFF,TGTGCCAGCAGCTTGGGTTCTAGCCCTTCCTACAATGAGCAGTTCTTC
TRBV3-1,TRBD1,TRBJ2-1,few,CASSQSHPGGPYNEQFF,TGTGCCAGCAGCCAAAGCCACCCAGGGGGCCCCTACAATGAGCAGTTCTTC
TRBV7-9,NA,TRBJ1-4,NA,CASSFLGNNEKLFF,TGTGCCAGCAGCTTCCTCGGAAATAATGAAAAACTGTTTTTT
TRBV3-1,NA,TRBJ1-2,few,CASSQEGGQGLFGYTF,TGTGCCAGCAGCCAAGAAGGCGGCCAAGGACTGTTTGGCTACACCTTC
TRBV7-9,TRBD1,TRBJ1-4,NA,CASSPGQGAEKLFF,TGTGCCAGCAGCCCGGGACAGGGGGCTGAAAAACTGTTTTTT